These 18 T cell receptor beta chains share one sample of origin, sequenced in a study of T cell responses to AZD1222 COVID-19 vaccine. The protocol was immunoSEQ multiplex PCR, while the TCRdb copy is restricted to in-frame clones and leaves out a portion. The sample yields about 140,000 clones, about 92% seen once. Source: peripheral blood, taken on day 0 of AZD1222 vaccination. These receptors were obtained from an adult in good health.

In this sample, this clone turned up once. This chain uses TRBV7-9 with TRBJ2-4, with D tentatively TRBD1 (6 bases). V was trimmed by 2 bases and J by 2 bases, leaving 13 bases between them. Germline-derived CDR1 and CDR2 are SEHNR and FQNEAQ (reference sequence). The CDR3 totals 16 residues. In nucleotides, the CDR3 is TGTGCCAGCAGCTTAAGGGGGACCGGGCCCAAAAACATTCAGTACTTC. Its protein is CASSLRGTGPKNIQYF. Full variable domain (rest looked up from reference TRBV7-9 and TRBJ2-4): DTGVSQNPRHKITKRGQNVTFRCDPISEHNRLYWYRQTLGQGPEFLTYFQNEAQLEKSRLLSDRFSAERPKGSFSTLEIQRTEQGDSAMYLCASSLRGTGPKNIQYFGAGTRLSVL.

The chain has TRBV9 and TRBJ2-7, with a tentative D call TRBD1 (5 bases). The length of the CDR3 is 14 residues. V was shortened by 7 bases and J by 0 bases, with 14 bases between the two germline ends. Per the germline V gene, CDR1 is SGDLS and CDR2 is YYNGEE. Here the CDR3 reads CASGAGRDSYEQYF. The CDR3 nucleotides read TGTGCCAGCGGGGCCGGTCGCGACTCCTACGAGCAGTACTTC.

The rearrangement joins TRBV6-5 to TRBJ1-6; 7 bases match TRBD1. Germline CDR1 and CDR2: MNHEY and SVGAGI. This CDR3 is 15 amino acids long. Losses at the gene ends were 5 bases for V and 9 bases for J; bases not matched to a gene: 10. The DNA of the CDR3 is TGTGCCAGCAGTCCTACAGGGGAGGGGGGTTCACCCCTCCACTTT. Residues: CASSPTGEGGSPLHF.

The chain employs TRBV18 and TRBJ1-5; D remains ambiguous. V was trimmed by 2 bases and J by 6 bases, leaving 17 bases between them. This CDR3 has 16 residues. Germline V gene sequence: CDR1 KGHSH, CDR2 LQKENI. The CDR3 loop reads CASSPSPGAYGQPQHF. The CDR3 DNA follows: TGTGCCAGCTCACCATCCCCTGGCGCGTACGGTCAGCCCCAGCATTTT. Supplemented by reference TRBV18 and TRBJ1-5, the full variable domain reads NAGVMQNPRHLVRRRGQEARLRCSPMKGHSHVYWYRQLPEEGLKFMVYLQKENIIDESGMPKERFSAEFPKEGPSILRIQQVVRGDSAAYFCASSPSPGAYGQPQHFGDGTRLSIL.

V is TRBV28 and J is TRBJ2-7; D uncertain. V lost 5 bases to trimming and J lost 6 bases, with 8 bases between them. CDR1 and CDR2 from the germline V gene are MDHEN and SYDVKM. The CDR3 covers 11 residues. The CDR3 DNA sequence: TGTGCCAGCAGTGACGATACCGAGCAGTACTTC. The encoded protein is CASSDDTEQYF. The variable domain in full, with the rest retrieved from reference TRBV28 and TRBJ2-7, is DVKVTQSSRYLVKRTGEKVFLECVQDMDHENMFWYRQDPGLGLRLIYFSYDVKMKEKGDIPEGYSVSREKKERFSLILESASTNQTSMYLCASSDDTEQYFGPGTRLTVT.

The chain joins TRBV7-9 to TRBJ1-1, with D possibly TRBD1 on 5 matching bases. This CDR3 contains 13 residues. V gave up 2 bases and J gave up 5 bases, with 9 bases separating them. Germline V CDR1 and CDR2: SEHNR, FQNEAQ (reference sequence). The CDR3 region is CASSLSTVTEAFF. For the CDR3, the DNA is TGTGCCAGCAGCTTATCGACAGTTACTGAAGCTTTCTTT.

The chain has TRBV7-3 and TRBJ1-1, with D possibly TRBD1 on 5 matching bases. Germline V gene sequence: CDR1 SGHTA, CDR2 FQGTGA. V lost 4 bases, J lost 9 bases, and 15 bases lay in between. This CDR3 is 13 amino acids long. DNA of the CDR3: TGTGCCAGCAGCTACCTCCTGGGGACCCAAGCTTTCTTT. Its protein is CASSYLLGTQAFF.

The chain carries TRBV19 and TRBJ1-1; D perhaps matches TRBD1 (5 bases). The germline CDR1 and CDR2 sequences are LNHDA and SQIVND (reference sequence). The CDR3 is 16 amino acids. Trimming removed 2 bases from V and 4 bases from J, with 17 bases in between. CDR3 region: CASSIYVATGGTEAFF. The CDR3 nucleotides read TGTGCCAGTAGTATATATGTGGCGACGGGGGGCACTGAAGCTTTCTTT.

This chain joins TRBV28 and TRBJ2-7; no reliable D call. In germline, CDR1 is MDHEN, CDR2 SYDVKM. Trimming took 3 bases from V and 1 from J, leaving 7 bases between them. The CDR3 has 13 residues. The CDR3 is CASSFVESYEQYF. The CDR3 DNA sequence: TGTGCCAGCAGTTTTGTCGAGTCCTACGAGCAGTACTTC.

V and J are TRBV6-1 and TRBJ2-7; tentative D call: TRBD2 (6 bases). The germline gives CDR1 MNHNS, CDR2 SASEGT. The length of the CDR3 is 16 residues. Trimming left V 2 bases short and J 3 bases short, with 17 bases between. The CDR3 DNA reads TGTGCCAGCAGTGAACCCCCGACTAGAACCTTCTACGAGCAGTACTTC. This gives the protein CASSEPPTRTFYEQYF.

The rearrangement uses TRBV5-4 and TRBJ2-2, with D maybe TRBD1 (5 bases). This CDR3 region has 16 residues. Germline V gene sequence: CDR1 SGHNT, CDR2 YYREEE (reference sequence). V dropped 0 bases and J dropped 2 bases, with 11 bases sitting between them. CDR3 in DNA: TGTGCCAGCAGCTTGGACAGGAGCCAAAACACCGGGGAGCTGTTTTTT. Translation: CASSLDRSQNTGELFF.

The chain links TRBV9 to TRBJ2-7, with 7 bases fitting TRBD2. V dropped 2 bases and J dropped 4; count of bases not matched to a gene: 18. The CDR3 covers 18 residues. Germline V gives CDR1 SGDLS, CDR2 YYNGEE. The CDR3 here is CASSVTPGLLAGDYEQYF. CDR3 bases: TGTGCCAGCAGCGTCACCCCGGGACTCCTGGCGGGGGATTACGAGCAGTACTTC.

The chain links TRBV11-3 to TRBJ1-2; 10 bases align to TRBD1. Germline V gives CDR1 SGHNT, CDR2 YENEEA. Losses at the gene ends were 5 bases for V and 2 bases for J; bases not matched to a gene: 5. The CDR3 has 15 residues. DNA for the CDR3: TGTGCCAGCAGCCAGGGACAGGGGCTGAACTATGGCTACACCTTC. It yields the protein CASSQGQGLNYGYTF.

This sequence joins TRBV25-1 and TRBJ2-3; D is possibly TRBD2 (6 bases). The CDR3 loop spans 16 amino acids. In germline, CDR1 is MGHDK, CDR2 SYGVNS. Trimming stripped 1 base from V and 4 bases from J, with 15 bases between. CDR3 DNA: TGTGCCAGCAGTGAATGGGGGGTACACCAATCAGATACGCAGTATTTT. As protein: CASSEWGVHQSDTQYF.

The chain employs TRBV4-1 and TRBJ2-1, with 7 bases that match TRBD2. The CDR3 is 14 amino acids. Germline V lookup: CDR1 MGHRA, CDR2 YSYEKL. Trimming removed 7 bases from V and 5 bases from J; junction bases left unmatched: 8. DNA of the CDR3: TGCGCCAGCAAGGGAGCGGGGCGGAACAATGAGCAGTTCTTC. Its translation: CASKGAGRNNEQFF.

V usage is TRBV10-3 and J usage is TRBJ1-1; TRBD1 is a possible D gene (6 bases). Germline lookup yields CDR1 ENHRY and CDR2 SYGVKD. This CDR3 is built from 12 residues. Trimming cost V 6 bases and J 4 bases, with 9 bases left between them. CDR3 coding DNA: TGTGCCATCAGCGAACAGGGCACTGAAGCTTTCTTT. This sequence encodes CAISEQGTEAFF.

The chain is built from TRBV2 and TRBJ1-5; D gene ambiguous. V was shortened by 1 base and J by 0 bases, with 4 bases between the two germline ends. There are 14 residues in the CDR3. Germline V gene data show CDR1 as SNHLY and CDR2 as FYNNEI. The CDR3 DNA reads TGTGCCAGCAGTGAAGGACATAGCAATCAGCCCCAGCATTTT. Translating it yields CASSEGHSNQPQHF.

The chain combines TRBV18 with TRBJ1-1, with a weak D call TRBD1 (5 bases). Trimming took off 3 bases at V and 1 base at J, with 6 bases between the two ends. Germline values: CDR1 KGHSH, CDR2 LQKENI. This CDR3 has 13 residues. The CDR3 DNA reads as TGTGCCAGCTCACCTGGGGGGAACACTGAAGCTTTCTTT. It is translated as CASSPGGNTEAFF. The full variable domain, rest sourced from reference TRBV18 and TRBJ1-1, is NAGVMQNPRHLVRRRGQEARLRCSPMKGHSHVYWYRQLPEEGLKFMVYLQKENIIDESGMPKERFSAEFPKEGPSILRIQQVVRGDSAAYFCASSPGGNTEAFFGQGTRLTVV.